This entry is about one T cell receptor (beta chain). Its antigen is not identified. Trimming removed 3 bases at V and 2 bases at J, with 8 bases between. This CDR3 comprises 12 residues. Germline CDR1 reads SQVTM; CDR2 reads ANQGSEA. The use of a sample-barcoded 5' primer and a J-beta primer mix characterized a second PCR of roughly 6 to 12 cycles. TCRdb reanalysed the 5' RACE reads using MiXCR and keeps one entry per CDR3 protein. The profile covers about a million distinct CDR3 sequences, with 35% to 40% appearing a single time and about an eighth taken by the ten largest. This record comes from a study of blood T cells in healthy people across ages. As for the study in general: Capture via template switching afforded approximately one barcoded beta molecule per two T cells. Study-wide results and caveats: Estimated diversity across one million T cells was deemed an underestimate. With naive T cell percentage, TCR beta diversity showed a strong correlation.

The material sequenced was blood. The sequence was obtained from a man aged 18 to 30 in good health. The chain employs TRBV29-1 and TRBJ2-7; no definite D call. The CDR3: CSVEVHTYEQYF. The CDR3 DNA follows: TGCAGCGTTGAGGTCCATACCTACGAGCAGTACTTC.